This T cell receptor beta chain was identified during a study of blood T cell repertoires in COVID-19. In the study overall: Donors in the United States, Italy and Spain gave samples during acute or convalescent COVID-19. In each case, the material was cDNA or gDNA derived from T cells, B-cell-depleted T cells, or PBMCs.

In the original workflow: Amplification of reference gene primers provided the estimated nucleated cell counts. Sequencing used immunoSEQ multiplex PCR; TCRdb keeps in-frame clones, though not all of them. The V and J calls and clone size are taken from that table; D and trimming were inferred from the DNA. This table holds over 85,000 clones, 85% to 90% found once. The CDR3 extends over 16 amino acids. The V gene's germline CDR1 is SGHRS and CDR2 YFSETQ. Trimming took 3 bases from V and 3 from J; bases not matched to a gene: 9. Sample: peripheral blood. The sequence was collected from a man aged 35-49 years with acute or convalescent COVID-19. The chain joins TRBV5-1 to TRBJ1-1; 9 positions match TRBD1. CDR3 in DNA: TGCGCCAGCAGCTCCGGACAGGGGCGAAGCGACACTGAAGCTTTCTTT. Protein product: CASSSGQGRSDTEAFF.